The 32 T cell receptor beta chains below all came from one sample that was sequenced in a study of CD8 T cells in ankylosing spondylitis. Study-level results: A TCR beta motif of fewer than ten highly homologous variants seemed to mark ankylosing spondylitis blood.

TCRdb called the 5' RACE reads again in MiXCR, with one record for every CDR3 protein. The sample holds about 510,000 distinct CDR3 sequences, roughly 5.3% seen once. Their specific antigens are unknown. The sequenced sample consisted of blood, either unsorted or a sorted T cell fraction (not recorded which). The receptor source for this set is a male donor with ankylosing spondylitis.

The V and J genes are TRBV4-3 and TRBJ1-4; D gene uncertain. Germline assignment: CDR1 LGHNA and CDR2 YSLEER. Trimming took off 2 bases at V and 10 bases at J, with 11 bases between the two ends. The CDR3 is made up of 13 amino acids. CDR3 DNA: TGCGCCAGCAGCCAAACAAGACAAGGAAAACTGTTTTTT. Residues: CASSQTRQGKLFF.

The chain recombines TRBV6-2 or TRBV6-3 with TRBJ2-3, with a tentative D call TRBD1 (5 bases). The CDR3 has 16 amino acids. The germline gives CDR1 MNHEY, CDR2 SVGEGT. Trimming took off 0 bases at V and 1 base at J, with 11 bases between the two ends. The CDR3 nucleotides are TGTGCCAGCAGTTACTCGGGGCCTCATGGCACAGATACGCAGTATTTT. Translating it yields CASSYSGPHGTDTQYF.

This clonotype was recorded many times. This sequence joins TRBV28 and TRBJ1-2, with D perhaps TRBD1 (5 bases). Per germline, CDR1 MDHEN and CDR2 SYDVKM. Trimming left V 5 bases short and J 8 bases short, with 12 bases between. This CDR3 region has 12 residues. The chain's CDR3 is CASSTTVGGYTF. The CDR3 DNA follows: TGTGCCAGCAGTACGACAGTAGGGGGCTACACCTTC.

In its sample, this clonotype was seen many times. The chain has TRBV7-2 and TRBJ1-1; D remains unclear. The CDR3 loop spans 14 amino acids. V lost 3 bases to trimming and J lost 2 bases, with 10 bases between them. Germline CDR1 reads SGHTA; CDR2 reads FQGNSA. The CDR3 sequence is CASSFATGNTEAFF. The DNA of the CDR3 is TGTGCCAGCAGCTTTGCGACTGGTAACACTGAAGCTTTCTTT.

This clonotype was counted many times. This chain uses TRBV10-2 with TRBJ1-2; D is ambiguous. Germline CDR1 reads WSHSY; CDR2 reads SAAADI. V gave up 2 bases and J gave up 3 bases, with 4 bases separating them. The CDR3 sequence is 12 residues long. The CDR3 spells CASSEQDYGYTF. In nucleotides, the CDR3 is TGCGCCAGCAGTGAGCAGGACTATGGCTACACCTTC.

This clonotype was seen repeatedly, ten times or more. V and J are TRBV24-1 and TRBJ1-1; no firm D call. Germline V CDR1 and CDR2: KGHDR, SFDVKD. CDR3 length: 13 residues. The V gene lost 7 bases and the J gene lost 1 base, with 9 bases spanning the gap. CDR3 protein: CATRESRNTEAFF. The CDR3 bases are TGTGCCACCAGAGAGAGCAGGAACACTGAAGCTTTCTTT.

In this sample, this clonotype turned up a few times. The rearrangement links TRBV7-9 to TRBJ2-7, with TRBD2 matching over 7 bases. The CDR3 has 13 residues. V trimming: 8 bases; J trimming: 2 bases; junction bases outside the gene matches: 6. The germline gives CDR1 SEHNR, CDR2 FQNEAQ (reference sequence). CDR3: CASRSGRAYEQYF. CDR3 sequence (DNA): TGTGCCAGCCGGTCAGGGAGGGCCTACGAGCAGTACTTC.

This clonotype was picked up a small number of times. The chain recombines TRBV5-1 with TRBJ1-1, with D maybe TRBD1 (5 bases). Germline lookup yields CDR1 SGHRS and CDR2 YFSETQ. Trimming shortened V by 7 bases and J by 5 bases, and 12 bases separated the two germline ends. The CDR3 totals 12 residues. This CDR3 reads CASRVGGTEAFF. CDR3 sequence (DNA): TGCGCCAGCCGCGTTGGGGGTACTGAAGCTTTCTTT.

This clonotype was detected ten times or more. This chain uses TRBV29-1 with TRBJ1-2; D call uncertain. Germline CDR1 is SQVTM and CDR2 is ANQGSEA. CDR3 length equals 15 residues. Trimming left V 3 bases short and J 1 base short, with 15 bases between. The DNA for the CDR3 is TGCAGCGTTGATCGGCAGGCCGATTTTAACTATGGCTACACCTTC. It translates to CSVDRQADFNYGYTF.

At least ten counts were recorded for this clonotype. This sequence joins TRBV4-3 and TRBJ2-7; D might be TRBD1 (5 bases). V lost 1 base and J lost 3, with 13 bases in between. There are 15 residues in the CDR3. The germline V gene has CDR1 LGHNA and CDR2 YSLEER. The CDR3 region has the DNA TGCGCCAGCAGCCAAGCGCAGGGAATCTTCTACGAGCAGTACTTC. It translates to CASSQAQGIFYEQYF.

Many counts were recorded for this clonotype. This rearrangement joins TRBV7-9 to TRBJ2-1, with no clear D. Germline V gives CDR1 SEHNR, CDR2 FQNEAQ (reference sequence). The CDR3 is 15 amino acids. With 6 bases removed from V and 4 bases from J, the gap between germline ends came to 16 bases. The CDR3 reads CASSSSGRDYNEQFF. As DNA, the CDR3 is TGTGCCAGCAGTTCCTCGGGCCGCGATTACAATGAGCAGTTCTTC.

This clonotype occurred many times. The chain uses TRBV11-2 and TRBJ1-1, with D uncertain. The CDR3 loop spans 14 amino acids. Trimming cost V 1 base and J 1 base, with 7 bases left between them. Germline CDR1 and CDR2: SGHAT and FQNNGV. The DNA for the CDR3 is TGTGCCAGCAGCTTAGTGATTGGGAACACTGAAGCTTTCTTT. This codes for CASSLVIGNTEAFF. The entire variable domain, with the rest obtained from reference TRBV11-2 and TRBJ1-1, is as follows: EAGVAQSPRYKIIEKRQSVAFWCNPISGHATLYWYQQILGQGPKLLIQFQNNGVVDDSQLPKDRFSAERLKGVDSTLKIQPAKLEDSAVYLCASSLVIGNTEAFFGQGTRLTVV.

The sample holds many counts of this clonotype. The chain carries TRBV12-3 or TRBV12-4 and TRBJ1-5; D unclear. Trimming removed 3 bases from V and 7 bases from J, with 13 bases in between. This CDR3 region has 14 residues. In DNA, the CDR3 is TGTGCCAGCAGTTTGGGAGGGCGAGGCCAGCCCCAGCATTTT. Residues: CASSLGGRGQPQHF.

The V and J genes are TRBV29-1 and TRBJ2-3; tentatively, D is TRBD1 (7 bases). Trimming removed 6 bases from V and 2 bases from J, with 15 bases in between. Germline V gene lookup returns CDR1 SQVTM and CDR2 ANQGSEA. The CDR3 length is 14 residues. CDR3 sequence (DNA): TGCAGCGTCAAAGGAGGGACAGTCACAGATACGCAGTATTTT. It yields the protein CSVKGGTVTDTQYF.

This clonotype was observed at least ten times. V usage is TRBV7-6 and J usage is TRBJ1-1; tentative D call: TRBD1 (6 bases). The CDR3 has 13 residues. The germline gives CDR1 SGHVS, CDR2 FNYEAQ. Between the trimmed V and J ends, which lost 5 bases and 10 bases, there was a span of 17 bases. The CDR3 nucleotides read TGTGCCAGCAGCCTTAGGACAGATAGAAGAGCTTTCTTT. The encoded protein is CASSLRTDRRAFF.

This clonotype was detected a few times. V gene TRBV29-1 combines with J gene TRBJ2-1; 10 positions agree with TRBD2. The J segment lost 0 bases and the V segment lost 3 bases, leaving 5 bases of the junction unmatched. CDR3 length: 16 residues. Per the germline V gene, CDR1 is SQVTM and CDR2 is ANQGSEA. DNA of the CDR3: TGCAGCGTTGACGGGACTAGCGAGAGCTCCTACAATGAGCAGTTCTTC. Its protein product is CSVDGTSESSYNEQFF.

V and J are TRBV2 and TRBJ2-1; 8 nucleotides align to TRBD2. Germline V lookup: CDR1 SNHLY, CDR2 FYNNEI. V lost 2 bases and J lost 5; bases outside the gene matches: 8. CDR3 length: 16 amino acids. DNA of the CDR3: TGTGCCAGCAGTGAAAAGCGGGGGACCCCCCACAATGAGCAGTTCTTC. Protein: CASSEKRGTPHNEQFF.

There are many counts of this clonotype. CDR3 amino acids: CSARDQGAGEKLFF. Here the CDR3 DNA reads TGCAGTGCTAGAGATCAGGGGGCGGGTGAAAAACTGTTTTTT. The genes are TRBV20-1 and TRBJ1-4, with 8 nucleotides matching TRBD1. With 0 bases clipped from V and 7 bases from J, the junction kept 4 bases outside the gene matches. This CDR3 has 14 amino acids. Germline loops: CDR1 DFQATT, CDR2 SNEGSKA (reference sequence).

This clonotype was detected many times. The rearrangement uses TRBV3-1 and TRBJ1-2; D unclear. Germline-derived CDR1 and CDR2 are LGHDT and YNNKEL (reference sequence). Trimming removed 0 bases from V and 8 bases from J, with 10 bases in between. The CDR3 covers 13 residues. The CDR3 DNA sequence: TGTGCCAGCAGCCAAGATGGTCCCGGCGGCTACACCTTC. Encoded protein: CASSQDGPGGYTF.

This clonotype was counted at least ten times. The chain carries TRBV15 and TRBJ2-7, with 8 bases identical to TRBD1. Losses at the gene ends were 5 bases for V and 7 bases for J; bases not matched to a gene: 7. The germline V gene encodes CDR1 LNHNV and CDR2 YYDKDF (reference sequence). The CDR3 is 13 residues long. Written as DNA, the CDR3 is TGTGCCACCAGCTCTACAGGGGGGCGTGAGCAGTACTTC. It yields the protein CATSSTGGREQYF.

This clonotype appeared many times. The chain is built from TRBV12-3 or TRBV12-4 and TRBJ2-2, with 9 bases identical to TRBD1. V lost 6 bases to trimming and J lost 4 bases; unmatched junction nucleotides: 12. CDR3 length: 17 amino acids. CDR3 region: CASSGTGITRITGELFF. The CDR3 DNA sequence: TGTGCCAGCAGCGGGACAGGGATTACGCGTATCACCGGGGAGCTGTTTTTT.

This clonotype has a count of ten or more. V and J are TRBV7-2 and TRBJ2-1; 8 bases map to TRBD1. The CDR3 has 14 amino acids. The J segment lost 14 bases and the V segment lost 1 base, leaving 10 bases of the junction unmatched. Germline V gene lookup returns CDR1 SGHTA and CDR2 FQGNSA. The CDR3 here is CASSLGALQGEKFF. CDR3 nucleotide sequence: TGTGCCAGCAGCTTAGGGGCCCTACAGGGGGAGAAGTTCTTC.

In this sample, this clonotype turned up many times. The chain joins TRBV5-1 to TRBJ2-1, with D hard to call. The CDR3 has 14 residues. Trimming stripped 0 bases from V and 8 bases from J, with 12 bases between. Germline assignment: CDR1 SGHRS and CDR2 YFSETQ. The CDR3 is CASSLGVTRDEQFF. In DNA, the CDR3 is TGCGCCAGCAGCTTGGGGGTGACACGCGATGAGCAGTTCTTC.

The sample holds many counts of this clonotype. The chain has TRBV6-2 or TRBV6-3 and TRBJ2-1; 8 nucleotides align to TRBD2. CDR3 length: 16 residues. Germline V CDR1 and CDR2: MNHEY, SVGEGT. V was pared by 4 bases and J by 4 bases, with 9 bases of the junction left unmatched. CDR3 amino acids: CASSFLTSGLYNEQFF. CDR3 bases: TGTGCCAGCAGTTTTCTTACTAGCGGCCTATACAATGAGCAGTTCTTC.

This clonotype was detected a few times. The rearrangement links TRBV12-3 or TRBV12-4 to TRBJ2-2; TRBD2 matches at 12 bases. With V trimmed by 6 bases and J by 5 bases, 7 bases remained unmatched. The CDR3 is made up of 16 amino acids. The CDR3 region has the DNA TGTGCCAGCAGAACCTCTAGCGGGAGGGGTACCGGGGAGCTGTTTTTT. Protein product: CASRTSSGRGTGELFF.

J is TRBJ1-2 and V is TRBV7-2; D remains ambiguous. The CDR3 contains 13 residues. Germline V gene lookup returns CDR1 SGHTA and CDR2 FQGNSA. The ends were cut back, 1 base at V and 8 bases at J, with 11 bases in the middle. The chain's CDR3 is CASSLGRWSGYTF. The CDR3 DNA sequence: TGTGCCAGCAGCTTAGGCCGGTGGAGCGGCTACACCTTC.

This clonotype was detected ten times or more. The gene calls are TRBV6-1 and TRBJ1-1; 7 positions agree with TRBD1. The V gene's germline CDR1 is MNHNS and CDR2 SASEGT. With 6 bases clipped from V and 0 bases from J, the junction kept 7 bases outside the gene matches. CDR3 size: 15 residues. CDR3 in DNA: TGTGCCAGCAGACAACGGGACAGCTTGAACACTGAAGCTTTCTTT. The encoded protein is CASRQRDSLNTEAFF.

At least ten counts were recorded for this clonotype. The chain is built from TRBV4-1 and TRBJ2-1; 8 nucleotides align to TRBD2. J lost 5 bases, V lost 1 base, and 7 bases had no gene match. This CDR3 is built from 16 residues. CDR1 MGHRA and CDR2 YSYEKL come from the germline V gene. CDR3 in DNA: TGCGCCAGCAGCCAAGGGCGACTAGCGTTCCACAATGAGCAGTTCTTC. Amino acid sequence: CASSQGRLAFHNEQFF.

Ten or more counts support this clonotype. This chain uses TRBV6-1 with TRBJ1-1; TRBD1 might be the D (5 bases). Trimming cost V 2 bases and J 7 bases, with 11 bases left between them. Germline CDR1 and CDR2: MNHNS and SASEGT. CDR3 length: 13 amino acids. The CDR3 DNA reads TGTGCCAGCAGTGAATCCCAAGGGGATGAAGCTTTCTTT. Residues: CASSESQGDEAFF.

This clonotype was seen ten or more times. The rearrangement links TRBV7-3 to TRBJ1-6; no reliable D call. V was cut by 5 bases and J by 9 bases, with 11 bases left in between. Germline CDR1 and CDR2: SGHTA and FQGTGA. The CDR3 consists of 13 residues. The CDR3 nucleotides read TGTGCCAGCAGCCAAACCGGGCGTTCACCCCTCCACTTT. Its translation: CASSQTGRSPLHF. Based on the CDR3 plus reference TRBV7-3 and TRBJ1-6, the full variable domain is GAGVSQTPSNKVTEKGKYVELRCDPISGHTALYWYRQSLGQGPEFLIYFQGTGAADDSGLPNDRFFAVRPEGSVSTLKIQRTERGDSAVYLCASSQTGRSPLHFGNGTRLTVT.

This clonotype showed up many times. The CDR3 spells CASRDGVRETQYF. CDR3 sequence (DNA): TGCGCCAGCAGGGATGGGGTGCGGGAGACCCAGTACTTC. The V gene is TRBV5-1, the J gene TRBJ2-5; D remains ambiguous. This CDR3 region has 13 residues. Germline assignment: CDR1 SGHRS and CDR2 YFSETQ. V shed 5 bases and J shed 5 bases, with 13 bases lying between them.

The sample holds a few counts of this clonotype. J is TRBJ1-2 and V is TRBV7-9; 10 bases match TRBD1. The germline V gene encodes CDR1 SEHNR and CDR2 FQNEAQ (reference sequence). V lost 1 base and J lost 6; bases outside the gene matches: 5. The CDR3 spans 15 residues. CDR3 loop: CASSLDPDRGNGYTF. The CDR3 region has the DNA TGTGCCAGCAGCTTAGATCCGGACAGGGGGAATGGCTACACCTTC.